The entry below describes one TCR beta chain. Its antigen is not known. The record originates from a study of T cell repertoires in cytomegalovirus infection. Study summary: Based on public TCR beta signatures, there were indications of CMV infection and of a matching HLA type.

Via MiXCR, TCRdb re-called the reads, giving one row per CDR3 protein. Of roughly 500,000 distinct CDR3 sequences listed, approximately 42% are singletons. Trimming cost V 6 bases and J 2 bases, with 9 bases left between them. This CDR3 spans 13 amino acids. The material sequenced was cultured PBMCs, taken from culture after CMV antigen stimulation. The source is a human donor in good health (CMV status not recorded). Some clones in this sample may be carry-over from other donors' samples. V gene TRBV12-3 or TRBV12-4 combines with J gene TRBJ2-3; the D gene is possibly TRBD1 (5 bases). In nucleotides, the CDR3 is TGTGCCAGCAGCGACAGAACCACAGATACGCAGTATTTT. Translation gives CASSDRTTDTQYF.